Described below is a single T cell receptor beta chain sequence and its context. Assay: immunoSEQ multiplex PCR; the TCRdb copy retains only in-frame clones and omits some. Of 250,000 to 300,000 clones in the sample, around 84% are singletons; the top ten hold about 16%. V shed 3 bases and J shed 5 bases, with 23 bases lying between them. This CDR3 has 17 amino acids. Germline lookup yields CDR1 KGHSH and CDR2 LQKENI. This sample is drawn from a study of blood T cell repertoires in COVID-19. The recovered donors of Cohort 3 showed two negative PCRs, clearance, or symptom resolution. This TCR was recovered from a man aged 18-30 years who had recovered from COVID-19. Material: PBMCs or T cells enriched from blood (not recorded which). V gene TRBV18 combines with J gene TRBJ2-7; the D gene is possibly TRBD1 (6 bases). CDR3 coding DNA: TGTGCCAGCTCACCTCCAGGGGCGCGGATTGGGAGCCACGAGCAGTACTTC. Its protein product is CASSPPGARIGSHEQYF.